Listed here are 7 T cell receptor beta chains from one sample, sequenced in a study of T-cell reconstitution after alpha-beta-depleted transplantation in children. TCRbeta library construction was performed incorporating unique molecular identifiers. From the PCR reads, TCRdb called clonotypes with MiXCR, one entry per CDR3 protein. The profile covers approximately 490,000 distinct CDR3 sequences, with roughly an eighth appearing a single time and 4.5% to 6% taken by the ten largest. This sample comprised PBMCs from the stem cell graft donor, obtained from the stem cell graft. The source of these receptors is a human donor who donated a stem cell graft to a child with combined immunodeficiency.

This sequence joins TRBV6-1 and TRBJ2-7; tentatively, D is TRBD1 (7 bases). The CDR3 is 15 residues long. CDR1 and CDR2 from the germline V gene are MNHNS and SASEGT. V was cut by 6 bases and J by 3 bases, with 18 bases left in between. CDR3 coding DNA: TGTGCCAGCAGCATGACAGGGCGGGGTGTCTACGAGCAGTACTTC. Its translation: CASSMTGRGVYEQYF.

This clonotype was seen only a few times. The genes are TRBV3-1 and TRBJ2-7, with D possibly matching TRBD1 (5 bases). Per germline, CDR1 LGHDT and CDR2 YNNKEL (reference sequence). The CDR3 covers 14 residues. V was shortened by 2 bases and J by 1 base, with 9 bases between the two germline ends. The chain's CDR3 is CASSQQAGSYEQYF. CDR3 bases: TGTGCCAGCAGCCAACAGGCAGGGTCCTACGAGCAGTACTTC.

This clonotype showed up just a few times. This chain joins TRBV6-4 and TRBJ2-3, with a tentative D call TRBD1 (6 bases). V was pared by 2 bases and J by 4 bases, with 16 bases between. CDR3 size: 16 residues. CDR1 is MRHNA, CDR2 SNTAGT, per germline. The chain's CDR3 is CASSDLPASGADTQYF. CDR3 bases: TGTGCCAGCAGTGACCTCCCGGCCTCAGGGGCAGATACGCAGTATTTT.

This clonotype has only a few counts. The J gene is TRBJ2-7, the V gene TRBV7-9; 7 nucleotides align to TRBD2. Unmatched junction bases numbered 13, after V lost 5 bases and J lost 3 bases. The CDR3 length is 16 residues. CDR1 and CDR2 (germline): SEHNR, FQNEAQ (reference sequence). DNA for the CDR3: TGTGCCAGCAGCCGCCGTACGGGGGAGGGGAACTACGAGCAGTACTTC. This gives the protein CASSRRTGEGNYEQYF.

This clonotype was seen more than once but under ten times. CDR3 loop: CASSFGDRGNQPQHF. For the CDR3, the DNA is TGTGCCAGCAGTTTTGGAGACAGAGGTAATCAGCCCCAGCATTTT. The chain carries TRBV12-3 or TRBV12-4 and TRBJ1-5, with D tentatively TRBD1 (5 bases). The CDR3 totals 15 residues. V gave up 3 bases and J gave up 4 bases, with 13 bases separating them.

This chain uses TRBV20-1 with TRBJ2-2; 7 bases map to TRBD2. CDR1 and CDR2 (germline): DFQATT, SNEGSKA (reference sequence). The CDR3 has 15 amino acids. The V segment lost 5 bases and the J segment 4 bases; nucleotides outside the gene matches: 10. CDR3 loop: CSAGEGQQGTGELFF. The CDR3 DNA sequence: TGCAGTGCTGGGGAGGGGCAGCAGGGCACCGGGGAGCTGTTTTTT.

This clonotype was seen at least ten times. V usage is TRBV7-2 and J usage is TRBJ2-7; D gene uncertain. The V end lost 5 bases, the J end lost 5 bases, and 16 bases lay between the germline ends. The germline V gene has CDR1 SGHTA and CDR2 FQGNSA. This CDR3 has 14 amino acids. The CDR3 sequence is CASSLMDGVHEQYF. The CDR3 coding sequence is TGTGCCAGCAGCCTTATGGACGGAGTCCACGAGCAGTACTTC.